The entry below describes one T cell receptor beta chain. No antigen is known for it. V was cut by 4 bases and J by 3 bases, with 4 bases left in between. This CDR3 comprises 11 residues. Germline loops: CDR1 MGHRA, CDR2 YSYEKL. The data were taken from a study of T cell responses to AZD1222 COVID-19 vaccine. Study conclusions and caveats: Baseline seropositivity occurred in only a handful of AZD1222 recipients.

Only in-frame clones appear in the TCRdb table, and some are missing; sequencing was by immunoSEQ multiplex PCR. The sample has around 140,000 clones, approximately 90% seen once. The specimen comprised peripheral blood, sampled 28 days after the second AZD1222 dose. The receptor's source is an adult who received the AZD1222 COVID-19 vaccine. V is TRBV4-1 and J is TRBJ2-7; D uncertain. As DNA, the CDR3 is TGCGCCAGCAGCCTAAACTACGAGCAGTACTTC. This encodes CASSLNYEQYF.